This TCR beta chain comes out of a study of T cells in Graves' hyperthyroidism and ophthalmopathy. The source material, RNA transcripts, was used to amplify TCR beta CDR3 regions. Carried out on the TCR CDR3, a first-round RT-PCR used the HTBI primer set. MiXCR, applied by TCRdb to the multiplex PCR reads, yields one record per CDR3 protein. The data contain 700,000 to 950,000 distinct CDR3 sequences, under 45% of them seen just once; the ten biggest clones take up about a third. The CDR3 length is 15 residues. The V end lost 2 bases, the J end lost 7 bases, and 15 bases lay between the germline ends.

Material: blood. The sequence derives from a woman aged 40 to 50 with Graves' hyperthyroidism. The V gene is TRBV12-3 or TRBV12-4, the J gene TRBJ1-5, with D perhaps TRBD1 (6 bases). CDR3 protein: CASSLNRVYRQPQHF. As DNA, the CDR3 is TGTGCCAGCAGTTTAAACAGGGTGTATCGACAGCCCCAGCATTTT.